The 25 T cell receptor beta chains listed next were all sequenced from one sample in a study of beta chain features in type 1 diabetes. Since all of the isolated RNA was reverse transcribed, expressed TCRB transcripts were what got sequenced. The assay was immunoSEQ multiplex PCR, and TCRdb's table has in-frame clones only and misses some. The sample contains some 900,000 clones, roughly 16% of which appear only once. Source material: naive CD4+ T cells from blood. Source of these receptors: a woman between 18 and 29 years old in good health.

This sequence joins TRBV29-1 and TRBJ1-2; D is unresolved. Trimming took off 0 bases at V and 4 bases at J, with 18 bases between the two ends. This CDR3 spans 16 amino acids. Germline CDR1 SQVTM, CDR2 ANQGSEA. Here the CDR3 reads CSVEDPGHPPIYGYTF. For the CDR3, the DNA is TGCAGCGTTGAAGATCCCGGGCATCCCCCAATCTATGGCTACACCTTC.

This rearrangement joins TRBV6-1 to TRBJ2-3; maybe TRBD2 (5 bases). Per the germline V gene, CDR1 is MNHNS and CDR2 is SASEGT. The V end lost 3 bases, the J end lost 2 bases, and 12 bases lay between the germline ends. The CDR3 is 15 residues long. The chain's CDR3 is CASSDTGIFTDTQYF. The CDR3 nucleotides are TGTGCCAGCAGTGACACCGGGATCTTCACAGATACGCAGTATTTT.

This clone was counted only a few times. The chain's CDR3 is CASSLSNDNEQFF. In DNA form, the CDR3 reads TGTGCCAGCAGCTTAAGTAACGACAATGAGCAGTTCTTC. V gene TRBV7-3 combines with J gene TRBJ2-1; D is unresolved. The germline V gene encodes CDR1 SGHTA and CDR2 FQGTGA. Trimming pared 1 base from V and 5 bases from J, leaving 6 bases between. The CDR3 length is 13 residues.

V usage is TRBV7-9 and J usage is TRBJ2-1; D uncertain. Looked up from germline, CDR1 is SEHNR and CDR2 is FQNEAQ (reference sequence). CDR3 length equals 15 residues. V was clipped by 5 bases and J by 0 bases, with 11 bases between them. CDR3 DNA: TGTGCCAGCAGCCCCCCCCCGGGCTCCTACAATGAGCAGTTCTTC. Protein sequence: CASSPPPGSYNEQFF. Drawing the rest from reference TRBV7-9 and TRBJ2-1, the complete variable domain is DTGVSQNPRHKITKRGQNVTFRCDPISEHNRLYWYRQTLGQGPEFLTYFQNEAQLEKSRLLSDRFSAERPKGSFSTLEIQRTEQGDSAMYLCASSPPPGSYNEQFFGPGTRLTVL.

This clone was detected a few times. The chain is built from TRBV5-4 and TRBJ2-3; D is possibly TRBD1 or TRBD2 (5 bases each). V was clipped by 0 bases and J by 1 base, with 9 bases between them. The germline gives CDR1 SGHNT, CDR2 YYREEE (reference sequence). The CDR3 is made up of 15 amino acids. The CDR3 spells CASSLAGAGTDTQYF. The CDR3 region has the DNA TGTGCCAGCAGCTTGGCCGGGGCGGGCACAGATACGCAGTATTTT.

The chain employs TRBV18 and TRBJ2-1; unclear D gene. Germline V gene data show CDR1 as KGHSH and CDR2 as LQKENI. V lost 3 bases and J lost 5, with 8 bases in between. The CDR3 loop spans 13 amino acids. The DNA for the CDR3 is TGTGCCAGCTCACCTGGTATTGACAATGAGCAGTTCTTC. Protein product: CASSPGIDNEQFF. Complete variable domain (other parts from reference TRBV18 and TRBJ2-1): NAGVMQNPRHLVRRRGQEARLRCSPMKGHSHVYWYRQLPEEGLKFMVYLQKENIIDESGMPKERFSAEFPKEGPSILRIQQVVRGDSAAYFCASSPGIDNEQFFGPGTRLTVL.

This CDR3 reads CASSSPGLEVFPSSYEQYF. Here the CDR3 DNA reads TGTGCCAGCAGCTCACCGGGACTAGAGGTGTTTCCCAGCTCCTACGAGCAGTACTTC. This sequence joins TRBV5-4 and TRBJ2-7; 8 bases match TRBD2. Germline V gives CDR1 SGHNT, CDR2 YYREEE (reference sequence). The CDR3 runs 19 residues. J gave up 0 bases and V 3 bases, and 17 bases lay outside the gene matches.

The V call is TRBV29-1, the J call TRBJ2-1; possibly TRBD2 for D (5 bases). Trimming stripped 3 bases from V and 10 bases from J, with 19 bases between. The CDR3 spans 14 residues. Germline V CDR1 and CDR2: SQVTM, ANQGSEA. The CDR3 sequence: CSVDVVGELIEQFF. CDR3 DNA sequence: TGCAGCGTTGACGTAGTGGGAGAGTTGATCGAGCAGTTCTTC.

Notes on this clone: At one boundary the junction diverges from the germline segment, which might be a read error. This sequence joins TRBV7-2 and TRBJ2-7; 12 positions agree with TRBD2. There are 16 residues in the CDR3. CDR1 and CDR2 from the germline V gene are SGHTA and FQGNSA. The CDR3 region is CASSLVGSASGRAKAF. The CDR3 DNA reads TGTGCCAGCAGCTTAGTAGGTTCGGCTAGCGGGAGGGCCAAAGCCTTC.

The V gene is TRBV18, the J gene TRBJ2-7; D not resolved. This CDR3 spans 13 amino acids. Trimming cost V 6 bases and J 7 bases, with 16 bases left between them. The germline CDR1 and CDR2 sequences are KGHSH and LQKENI. The CDR3 spells CASSPDMGREQYF. The CDR3 DNA is TGTGCCAGCTCCCCCGACATGGGTCGGGAGCAGTACTTC.

The chain uses TRBV5-1 and TRBJ1-2, with 7 positions matching TRBD1. The germline V gene encodes CDR1 SGHRS and CDR2 YFSETQ. CDR3 length: 16 amino acids. J lost 8 bases, V lost 0 bases, and 13 bases had no gene match. The CDR3 DNA reads as TGCGCCAGCAGCTTGGTGGCGGACAGGCCGAGGGACGGCTACACCTTC. It codes for CASSLVADRPRDGYTF. The variable domain in full, completed from reference TRBV5-1 and TRBJ1-2, reads KAGVTQTPRYLIKTRGQQVTLSCSPISGHRSVSWYQQTPGQGLQFLFEYFSETQRNKGNFPGRFSGRQFSNSRSEMNVSTLELGDSALYLCASSLVADRPRDGYTFGSGTRLTVV.

This chain joins TRBV5-8 and TRBJ2-5; 10 nucleotides agree with TRBD2. V lost 0 bases and J lost 7; bases outside the gene matches: 9. The CDR3 totals 16 residues. Germline values: CDR1 SGHTS, CDR2 YDEGEE. The DNA for the CDR3 is TGTGCCAGCAGCTTGGGGTCTAGCGGGGGCCGGCGGACCCAGTACTTC. This codes for CASSLGSSGGRRTQYF.

The chain employs TRBV11-2 and TRBJ2-3, with D hard to call. The CDR3 extends over 16 amino acids. V was trimmed by 5 bases and J by 1 base, leaving 16 bases between them. CDR1 is SGHAT and CDR2 is FQNNGV in the germline V gene. The CDR3 DNA sequence: TGTGCCAGCAGCGCGCGTAGCTTTGATGGCACAGATACGCAGTATTTT. As protein: CASSARSFDGTDTQYF.

This clone was seen a handful of times. The rearrangement joins TRBV19 to TRBJ2-7; D remains unclear. This CDR3 has 15 amino acids. Germline CDR1 and CDR2: LNHDA and SQIVND (reference sequence). V was shortened by 4 bases and J by 0 bases, with 13 bases between the two germline ends. The CDR3 protein is CASSSSGRSSYEQYF. As DNA, the CDR3 is TGTGCCAGTAGTAGTTCAGGACGGAGCTCCTACGAGCAGTACTTC.

The V call is TRBV18, the J call TRBJ2-1; possible D gene TRBD2, 6 bases. Germline CDR1 reads KGHSH; CDR2 reads LQKENI. The CDR3 runs to 15 residues. Between the trimmed V and J ends, which lost 3 bases and 5 bases, there was a span of 14 bases. The CDR3: CASSPSVRGNNEQFF. For the CDR3, the DNA is TGTGCCAGCTCACCCTCAGTCCGGGGGAACAATGAGCAGTTCTTC. Filled out from reference TRBV18 and TRBJ2-1, the complete variable domain reads NAGVMQNPRHLVRRRGQEARLRCSPMKGHSHVYWYRQLPEEGLKFMVYLQKENIIDESGMPKERFSAEFPKEGPSILRIQQVVRGDSAAYFCASSPSVRGNNEQFFGPGTRLTVL.

The chain combines TRBV5-1 with TRBJ1-2, with no clear D. The CDR3 is made up of 12 amino acids. Trimming took 5 bases from V and 7 from J, leaving 12 bases between them. The V gene's germline CDR1 is SGHRS and CDR2 YFSETQ. CDR3: CASRLMGGGYTF. The CDR3 DNA reads as TGCGCCAGCAGGTTGATGGGCGGTGGCTACACCTTC. Supplemented by reference TRBV5-1 and TRBJ1-2, the full variable domain reads KAGVTQTPRYLIKTRGQQVTLSCSPISGHRSVSWYQQTPGQGLQFLFEYFSETQRNKGNFPGRFSGRQFSNSRSEMNVSTLELGDSALYLCASRLMGGGYTFGSGTRLTVV.

The chain combines TRBV28 with TRBJ1-2; a weak D match, TRBD1 (6 bases). This CDR3 has 14 amino acids. Per germline, CDR1 MDHEN and CDR2 SYDVKM. Trimming removed 8 bases at V and 3 bases at J, with 16 bases between. The DNA of the CDR3 is TGTGCCAGCCCGGCCCCCAGGGGAGACTATGGCTACACCTTC. Amino acids: CASPAPRGDYGYTF.

The gene calls are TRBV19 and TRBJ1-5, with a tentative D call TRBD1 (5 bases). The CDR3 has 15 amino acids. Germline values: CDR1 LNHDA, CDR2 SQIVND (reference sequence). Trimming took off 0 bases at V and 4 bases at J, with 10 bases between the two ends. The CDR3 loop is CASSIDQTVNQPQHF. Here the CDR3 DNA reads TGTGCCAGTAGTATAGATCAGACAGTAAATCAGCCCCAGCATTTT.

This clone was seen only a few times. The chain is built from TRBV28 and TRBJ2-5; 11 nucleotides match TRBD2. Germline assignment: CDR1 MDHEN and CDR2 SYDVKM. After removal of 2 bases from V and 2 bases from J, the junction contained 4 bases not matched to a gene. The CDR3 consists of 16 residues. The CDR3 DNA sequence: TGTGCCAGCAGTTTAGGGACTAGCGGACTTCAAGAGACCCAGTACTTC. It translates to CASSLGTSGLQETQYF.

The DNA of the CDR3 is TGTGCCAGTGACGACAGGACCGGCTATGGCTACACCTTC. Encoded protein: CASDDRTGYGYTF. The chain has TRBV19 and TRBJ1-2, with D perhaps TRBD1 (6 bases). Trimming removed 8 bases at V and 4 bases at J, with 14 bases between. This CDR3 has 13 amino acids. Germline V gene data show CDR1 as LNHDA and CDR2 as SQIVND (reference sequence).

This chain uses TRBV7-2 with TRBJ2-7; 11 bases are a match to TRBD1. Per germline, CDR1 SGHTA and CDR2 FQGNSA. Losses at the gene ends were 5 bases for V and 2 bases for J; bases not matched to a gene: 5. CDR3 length: 15 residues. Written as DNA, the CDR3 is TGTGCCAGCAGCAAAAGGGACAGGGGGACCTACGAGCAGTACTTC. This translates into CASSKRDRGTYEQYF.

The chain employs TRBV2 and TRBJ2-7; TRBD2 might be the D (7 bases). The CDR3 sequence is 14 residues long. With 7 bases removed from V and 2 bases from J, the gap between germline ends came to 15 bases. Germline CDR1 reads SNHLY; CDR2 reads FYNNEI. The chain's CDR3 is CASTPGEGAYEQYF. The CDR3, as DNA: TGTGCCAGCACCCCCGGGGAGGGGGCCTACGAGCAGTACTTC.

V is TRBV13 and J is TRBJ1-2; D remains unclear. V lost 0 bases and J 10 bases, leaving 15 bases between the germline ends. The CDR3 is made up of 14 amino acids. Germline assignment: CDR1 PRHDT and CDR2 FYEKMQ (reference sequence). The CDR3 here is CASSLGRKPSTYTF. CDR3 DNA: TGTGCCAGCAGCTTAGGTAGGAAACCCTCGACCTACACCTTC.

The chain links TRBV7-9 to TRBJ2-7; 7 nucleotides match TRBD1. Germline V gene sequence: CDR1 SEHNR, CDR2 FQNEAQ (reference sequence). The CDR3 length is 14 residues. Unmatched junction bases numbered 6, after V lost 5 bases and J lost 2 bases. The DNA for the CDR3 is TGTGCCAGCAGCCCTGGGACAGCGCCCTACGAGCAGTACTTC. It translates to CASSPGTAPYEQYF.

This clone appeared a few times. The rearrangement uses TRBV7-3 and TRBJ2-1; TRBD2 agrees at 13 bases. Looked up from germline, CDR1 is SGHTA and CDR2 is FQGTGA. The CDR3 totals 16 residues. Germline trimming cut 4 bases from V and 4 bases from J; bases unmatched to any gene: 4. The CDR3 protein is CASSSGLAGVYNEQFF. The CDR3, as DNA: TGTGCCAGCAGCTCTGGACTAGCGGGAGTTTACAATGAGCAGTTCTTC.